This record concerns one TCR beta chain sequence. Its antigen is currently unknown. The data were taken from a study of cytomegalovirus exposure and HLA in healthy donors. Across the study: Genotyping showed roughly 77% of hundreds of donors falling in the Caucasian-associated ancestry cluster.

Germline CDR1 and CDR2: SGHTA and FQGTGA. Trimming took 0 bases from V and 7 from J; bases not matched to a gene: 10. This CDR3 has 18 residues. The PCR made use of 60 Vbeta and 13 Jbeta primers. Only in-frame clones appear in the TCRdb table, and some are missing; sequencing was by immunoSEQ multiplex PCR. Of approximately 110,000 clones listed, around 77% are singletons. Findings and limits, study-wide: It was around 160 TCR beta chains that were listed as cytomegalovirus-associated. TCR beta V- and J-gene trimming, according to a later analysis, was linked to a missense DCLRE1C variant.

The chain joins TRBV7-3 to TRBJ2-3, with 13 bases that match TRBD2. Input material: PBMCs. The clonotype originates from a woman aged 30 to 39 in good health and CMV-seropositive. CDR3 nucleotides: TGTGCCAGCAGCTTAACGTTTACTAGCGGGGGGGCGGCAAATACGCAGTATTTT. This translates into CASSLTFTSGGAANTQYF. Full variable domain (rest looked up from reference TRBV7-3 and TRBJ2-3): GAGVSQTPSNKVTEKGKYVELRCDPISGHTALYWYRQSLGQGPEFLIYFQGTGAADDSGLPNDRFFAVRPEGSVSTLKIQRTERGDSAVYLCASSLTFTSGGAANTQYFGPGTRLTVL.